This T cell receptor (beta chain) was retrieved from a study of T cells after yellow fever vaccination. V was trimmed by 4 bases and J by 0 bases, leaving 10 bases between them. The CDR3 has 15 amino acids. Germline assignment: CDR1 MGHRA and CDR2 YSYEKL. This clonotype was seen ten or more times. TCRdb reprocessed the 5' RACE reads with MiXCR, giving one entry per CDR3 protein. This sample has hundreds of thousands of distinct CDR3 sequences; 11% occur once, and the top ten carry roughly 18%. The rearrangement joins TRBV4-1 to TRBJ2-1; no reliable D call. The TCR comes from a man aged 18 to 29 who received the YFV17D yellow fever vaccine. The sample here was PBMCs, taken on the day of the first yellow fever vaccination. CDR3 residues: CASSRLQSSYNEQFF. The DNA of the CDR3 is TGCGCCAGCAGCCGATTACAAAGCTCCTACAATGAGCAGTTCTTC.